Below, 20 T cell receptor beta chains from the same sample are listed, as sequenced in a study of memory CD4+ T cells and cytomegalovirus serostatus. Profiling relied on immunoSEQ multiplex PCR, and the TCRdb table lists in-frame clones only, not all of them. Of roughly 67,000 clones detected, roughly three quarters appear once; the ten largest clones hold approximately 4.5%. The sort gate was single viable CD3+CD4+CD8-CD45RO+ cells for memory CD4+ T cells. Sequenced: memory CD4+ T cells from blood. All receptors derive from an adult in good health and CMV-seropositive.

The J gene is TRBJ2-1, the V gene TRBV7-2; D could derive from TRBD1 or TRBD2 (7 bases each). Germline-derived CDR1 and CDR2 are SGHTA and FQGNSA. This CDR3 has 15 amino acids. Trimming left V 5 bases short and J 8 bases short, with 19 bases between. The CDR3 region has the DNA TGTGCCAGCAGCCCAGGGGGAGCGGGATGGGATGAGCAGTTCTTC. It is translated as CASSPGGAGWDEQFF.

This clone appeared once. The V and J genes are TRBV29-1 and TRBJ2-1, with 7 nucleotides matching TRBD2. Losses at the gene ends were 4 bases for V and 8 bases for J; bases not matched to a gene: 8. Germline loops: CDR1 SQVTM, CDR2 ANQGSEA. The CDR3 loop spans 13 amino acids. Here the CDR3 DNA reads TGCAGCGTTGTCCTAGCGGAAGACGATGAGCAGTTCTTC. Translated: CSVVLAEDDEQFF.

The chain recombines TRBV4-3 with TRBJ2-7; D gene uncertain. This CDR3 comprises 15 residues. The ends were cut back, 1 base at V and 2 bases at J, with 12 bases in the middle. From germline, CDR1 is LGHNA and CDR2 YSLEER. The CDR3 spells CASSQGVAGPYEQYF. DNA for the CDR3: TGCGCCAGCAGCCAAGGAGTCGCAGGACCCTACGAGCAGTACTTC.

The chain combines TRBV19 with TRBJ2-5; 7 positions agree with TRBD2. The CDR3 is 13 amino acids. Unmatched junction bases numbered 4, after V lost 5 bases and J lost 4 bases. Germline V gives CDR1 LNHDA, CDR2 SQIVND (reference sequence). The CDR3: CASSGGGAETQYF. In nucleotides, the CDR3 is TGTGCCAGTAGTGGGGGGGGAGCAGAGACCCAGTACTTC.

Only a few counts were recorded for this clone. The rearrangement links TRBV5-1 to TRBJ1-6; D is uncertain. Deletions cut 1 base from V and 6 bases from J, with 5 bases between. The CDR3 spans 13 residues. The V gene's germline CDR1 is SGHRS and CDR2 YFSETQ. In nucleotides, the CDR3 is TGCGCCAGCAGCTTGATGGGTAATTCACCCCTCCACTTT. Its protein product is CASSLMGNSPLHF.

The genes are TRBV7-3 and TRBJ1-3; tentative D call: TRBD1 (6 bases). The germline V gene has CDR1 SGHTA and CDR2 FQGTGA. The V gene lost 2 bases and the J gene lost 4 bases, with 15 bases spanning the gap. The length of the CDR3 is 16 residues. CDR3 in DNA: TGTGCCAGCAGCTTAGTCGGTCAGGGGTCCGGAAACACCATATATTTT. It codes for CASSLVGQGSGNTIYF.

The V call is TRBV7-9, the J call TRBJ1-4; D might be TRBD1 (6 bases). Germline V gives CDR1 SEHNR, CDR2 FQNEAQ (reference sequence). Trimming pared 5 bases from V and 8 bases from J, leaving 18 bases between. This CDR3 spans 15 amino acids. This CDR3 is CASSPGRAGEEKLFF. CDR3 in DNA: TGTGCCAGCAGCCCGGGGAGGGCAGGGGAAGAAAAACTGTTTTTT. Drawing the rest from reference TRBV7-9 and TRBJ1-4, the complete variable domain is DTGVSQNPRHKITKRGQNVTFRCDPISEHNRLYWYRQTLGQGPEFLTYFQNEAQLEKSRLLSDRFSAERPKGSFSTLEIQRTEQGDSAMYLCASSPGRAGEEKLFFGSGTQLSVL.

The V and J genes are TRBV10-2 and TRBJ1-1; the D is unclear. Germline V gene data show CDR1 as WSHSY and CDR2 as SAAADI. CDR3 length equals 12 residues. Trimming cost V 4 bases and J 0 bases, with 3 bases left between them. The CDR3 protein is CASSGMNTEAFF. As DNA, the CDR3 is TGCGCCAGCAGTGGGATGAACACTGAAGCTTTCTTT.

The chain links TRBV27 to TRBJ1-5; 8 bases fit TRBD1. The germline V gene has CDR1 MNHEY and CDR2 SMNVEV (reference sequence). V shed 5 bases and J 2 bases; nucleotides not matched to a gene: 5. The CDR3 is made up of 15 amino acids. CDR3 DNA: TGTGCCAGCAGTCTACAGGGGGGAGGCAATCAGCCCCAGCATTTT. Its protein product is CASSLQGGGNQPQHF.

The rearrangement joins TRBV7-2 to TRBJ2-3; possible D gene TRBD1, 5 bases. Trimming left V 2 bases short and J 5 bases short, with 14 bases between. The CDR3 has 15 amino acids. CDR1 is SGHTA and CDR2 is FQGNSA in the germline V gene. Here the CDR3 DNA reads TGTGCCAGCAGCTTACAGGGTACAAGTAGAGATACGCAGTATTTT. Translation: CASSLQGTSRDTQYF.

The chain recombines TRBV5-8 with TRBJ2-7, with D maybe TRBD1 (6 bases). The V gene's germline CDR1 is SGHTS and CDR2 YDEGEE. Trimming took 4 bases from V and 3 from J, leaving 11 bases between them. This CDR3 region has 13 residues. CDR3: CASSPGTLYEQYF. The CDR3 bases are TGTGCCAGCAGCCCTGGGACACTCTACGAGCAGTACTTC.

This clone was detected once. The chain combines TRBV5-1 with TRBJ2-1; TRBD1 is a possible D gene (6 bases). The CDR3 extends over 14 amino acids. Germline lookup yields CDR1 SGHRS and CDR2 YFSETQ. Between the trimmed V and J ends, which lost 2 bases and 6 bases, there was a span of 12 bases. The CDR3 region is CASSFTGKSNEQFF. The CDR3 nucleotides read TGCGCCAGCAGCTTCACAGGGAAAAGCAATGAGCAGTTCTTC. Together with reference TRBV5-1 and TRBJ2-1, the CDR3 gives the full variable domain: KAGVTQTPRYLIKTRGQQVTLSCSPISGHRSVSWYQQTPGQGLQFLFEYFSETQRNKGNFPGRFSGRQFSNSRSEMNVSTLELGDSALYLCASSFTGKSNEQFFGPGTRLTVL.

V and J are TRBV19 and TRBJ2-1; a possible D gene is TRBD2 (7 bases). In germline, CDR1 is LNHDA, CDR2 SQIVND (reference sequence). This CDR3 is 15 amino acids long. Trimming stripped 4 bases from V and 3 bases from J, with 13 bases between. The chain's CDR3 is CASSRGGRSYNEQFF. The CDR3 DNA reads TGTGCCAGTAGTAGGGGGGGCAGGAGCTACAATGAGCAGTTCTTC.

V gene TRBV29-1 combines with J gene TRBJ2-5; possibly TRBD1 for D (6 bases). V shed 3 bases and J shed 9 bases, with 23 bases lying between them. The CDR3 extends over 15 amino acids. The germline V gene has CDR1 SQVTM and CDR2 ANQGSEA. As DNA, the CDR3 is TGCAGCGTTGATCTCACAGGGAATATCGTCGGGTCCCAGTACTTC. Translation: CSVDLTGNIVGSQYF.

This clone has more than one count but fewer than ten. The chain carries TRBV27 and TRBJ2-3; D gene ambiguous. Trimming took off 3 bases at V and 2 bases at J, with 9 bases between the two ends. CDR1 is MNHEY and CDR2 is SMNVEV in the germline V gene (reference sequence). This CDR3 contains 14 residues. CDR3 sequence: CASSFDRATDTQYF. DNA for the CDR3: TGTGCCAGCAGTTTTGACCGGGCCACAGATACGCAGTATTTT.

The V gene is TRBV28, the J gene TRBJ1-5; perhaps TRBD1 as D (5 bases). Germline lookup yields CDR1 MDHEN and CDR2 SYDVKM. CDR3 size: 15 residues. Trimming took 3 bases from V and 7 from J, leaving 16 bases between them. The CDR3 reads CASSLRLGVFQPQHF. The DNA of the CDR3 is TGTGCCAGCAGTTTGAGGTTGGGGGTGTTCCAGCCCCAGCATTTT.

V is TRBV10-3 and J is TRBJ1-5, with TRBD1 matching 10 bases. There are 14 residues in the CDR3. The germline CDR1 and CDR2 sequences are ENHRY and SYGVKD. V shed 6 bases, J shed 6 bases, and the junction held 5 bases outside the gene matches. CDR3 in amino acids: CAISDRGRGQPQHF. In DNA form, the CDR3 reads TGTGCCATCAGCGACAGGGGGCGAGGTCAGCCCCAGCATTTT.

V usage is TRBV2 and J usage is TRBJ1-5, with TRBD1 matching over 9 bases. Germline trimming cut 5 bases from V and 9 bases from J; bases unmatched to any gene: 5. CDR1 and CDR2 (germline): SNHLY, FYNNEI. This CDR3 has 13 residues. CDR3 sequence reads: CASSFGQGTPQHF. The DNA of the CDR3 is TGTGCCAGCAGTTTCGGACAGGGGACGCCCCAGCATTTT.

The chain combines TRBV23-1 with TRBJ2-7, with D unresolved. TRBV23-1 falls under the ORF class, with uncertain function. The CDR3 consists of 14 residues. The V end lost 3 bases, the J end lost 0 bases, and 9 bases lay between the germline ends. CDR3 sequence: CASSHKGISYEQYF. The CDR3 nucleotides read TGCGCCAGCAGTCATAAAGGTATCTCCTACGAGCAGTACTTC.

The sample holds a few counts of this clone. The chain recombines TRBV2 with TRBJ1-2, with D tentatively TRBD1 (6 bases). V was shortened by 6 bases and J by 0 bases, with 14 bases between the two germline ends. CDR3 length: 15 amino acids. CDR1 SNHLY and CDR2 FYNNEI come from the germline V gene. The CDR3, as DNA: TGTGCCAGCAGAGTGTGGGACAACCCTAACTATGGCTACACCTTC. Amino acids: CASRVWDNPNYGYTF.